The next 17 T cell receptor beta chains were all read from a single sample in a study of human T cells and chemical hapten exposure. TCRdb redid the calling of the RACE reads with MiXCR, one entry per CDR3 protein. The top ten hold 3.2% of the sample, which has 95,000 or so distinct CDR3 sequences, 9.5% to 12% seen once. Regarding time point: patch test 2, 6 weeks after DPC sensitization. Treatment of the sample: therapeutic diphenylcyclopropenone sensitization with weekly scalp DPC. Source: whole blood, taken in connection with sensitization to the hapten diphenylcyclopropenone (DPC). These receptors all come from a woman aged 40 to 50 with alopecia areata. Some clones in this sample may be carry-over from other donors' samples.

This clonotype was observed a few times. V usage is TRBV7-2 and J usage is TRBJ2-7; 11 nucleotides line up with TRBD1. CDR1 is SGHTA, CDR2 FQGNSA, per germline. The junction had 14 bases not matched to a gene; V was cut back by 5 bases and J by 8 bases. CDR3 size: 16 residues. CDR3 loop: CASSTFLAGTGGQQYF. The CDR3 DNA is TGTGCCAGCAGCACATTCCTGGCCGGGACAGGGGGTCAGCAGTACTTC.

This clonotype was found many times. The chain is built from TRBV20-1 and TRBJ2-7; maybe TRBD1 (6 bases). Germline V gene data show CDR1 as DFQATT and CDR2 as SNEGSKA (reference sequence). The V gene lost 5 bases and the J gene lost 2 bases, with 13 bases spanning the gap. This CDR3 is built from 13 residues. The CDR3 here is CSAPRTAAYEQYF. CDR3 bases: TGCAGTGCTCCTCGGACAGCAGCCTACGAGCAGTACTTC.

This clonotype occurred many times. The chain carries TRBV28 and TRBJ2-7; 7 bases fit TRBD1. Germline CDR1 and CDR2: MDHEN and SYDVKM. This CDR3 is 13 amino acids long. V was clipped by 8 bases and J by 5 bases; unmatched bases: 9. The CDR3 sequence: CASQGERTNEQYF. In nucleotides, the CDR3 is TGTGCCAGCCAGGGGGAGAGGACCAACGAGCAGTACTTC.

This clonotype was seen just once. The CDR3 is CASSLGDTTYEQYF. The CDR3 bases are TGTGCCAGCAGTTTAGGGGACACTACCTACGAGCAGTACTTC. This sequence joins TRBV27 and TRBJ2-7; possible D gene TRBD1, 6 bases. Germline V lookup: CDR1 MNHEY, CDR2 SMNVEV (reference sequence). V dropped 2 bases and J dropped 2 bases, with 10 bases sitting between them. The length of the CDR3 is 14 residues.

This clonotype was seen just once. With a much larger clone just one base away, this may be a read error. The V gene is TRBV6-6, the J gene TRBJ1-3; D unresolved. The CDR3 is 15 amino acids. The germline V gene encodes CDR1 MNHNY and CDR2 SVGAGI (reference sequence). The CDR3 loop reads CACSPRWSSGNTIYF. In nucleotides, the CDR3 is TGTGCCTGCAGCCCCCGGTGGAGCTCTGGAAACACCATATATTTT.

This clonotype showed up many times. The rearrangement links TRBV5-1 to TRBJ1-2; a possible D gene is TRBD1 (5 bases). The CDR3 is 15 amino acids. CDR1 is SGHRS, CDR2 YFSETQ, per germline. V was shortened by 1 base and J by 0 bases, with 10 bases between the two germline ends. Written as DNA, the CDR3 is TGCGCCAGCAGCTTGACGACAGTCTCTAACTATGGCTACACCTTC. This translates into CASSLTTVSNYGYTF.

This clonotype showed up many times. V is TRBV10-3 and J is TRBJ2-7; D ambiguous. The V and J ends lost 3 bases and 3 bases respectively, with 18 bases between them. The CDR3 loop spans 16 amino acids. Germline lookup yields CDR1 ENHRY and CDR2 SYGVKD. The CDR3 DNA sequence: TGTGCCATCAGTGAATTTGGTCCGGGCGTGGGCTACGAGCAGTACTTC. Residues: CAISEFGPGVGYEQYF.

This clonotype was seen at least ten times. V and J are TRBV6-5 and TRBJ2-7; possible D gene TRBD2, 5 bases. The V gene's germline CDR1 is MNHEY and CDR2 SVGAGI. The CDR3 is made up of 18 amino acids. Trimming left V 2 bases short and J 3 bases short, with 23 bases between. The CDR3 region is CASSYHTPGRVGGYEQYF. CDR3 sequence (DNA): TGTGCCAGCAGTTACCATACACCTGGCCGCGTTGGAGGCTACGAGCAGTACTTC.

This clonotype was recorded a few times. The gene calls are TRBV5-1 and TRBJ2-2, with a tentative D call TRBD1 (5 bases). CDR1 is SGHRS, CDR2 YFSETQ, per germline. This CDR3 is built from 17 residues. The V end was cut by 3 bases, the J end by 4 bases, with 19 bases between. In DNA, the CDR3 is TGCGCCAGCAGCTCAGGGTCGGGTCTGTATGGCACCGGGGAGCTGTTTTTT. Translated: CASSSGSGLYGTGELFF.

This chain uses TRBV2 with TRBJ2-2; the D is unclear. The germline gives CDR1 SNHLY, CDR2 FYNNEI. This CDR3 has 13 residues. V lost 8 bases and J lost 7, with 14 bases in between. The DNA for the CDR3 is TGTGCCAGCCTAACTCCCCCAAGCGGGGAGCTGTTTTTT. Translating it yields CASLTPPSGELFF.

Written as DNA, the CDR3 is TGTGCCAGCAGTTACCGGGATTATGAGCAGTTCTTC. Its protein is CASSYRDYEQFF. The chain uses TRBV6-2 or TRBV6-3 and TRBJ2-1; possible D gene TRBD2, 5 bases. V was cut by 2 bases and J by 8 bases, with 7 bases left in between. The CDR3 loop spans 12 amino acids. The germline gives CDR1 MNHEY, CDR2 SVGEGT.

This clonotype was seen a few times. The CDR3 DNA reads as TGTGCCAGCAGTTTACGATCGCGGACTGACTATGGCTACACCTTC. Its protein product is CASSLRSRTDYGYTF. The V and J genes are TRBV12-3 or TRBV12-4 and TRBJ1-2; D unclear. The germline V and J ends were trimmed by 2 bases and 3 bases, with 13 bases remaining between them. This CDR3 has 15 residues.

The chain links TRBV5-5 to TRBJ2-7, with D possibly called TRBD1 or TRBD2 (6 bases each). Germline CDR1 and CDR2: SGHKS and YYEKEE (reference sequence). The CDR3 totals 14 residues. V was shortened by 7 bases and J by 2 bases, with 16 bases between the two germline ends. The CDR3 loop is CASAPGGTTYEQYF. The CDR3 nucleotides read TGTGCCAGCGCCCCCGGGGGCACTACCTACGAGCAGTACTTC.

Ten or more counts support this clonotype. The chain links TRBV7-2 to TRBJ1-4, with 7 bases identical to TRBD1. CDR1 SGHTA and CDR2 FQGNSA come from the germline V gene. V shed 1 base and J 7 bases; nucleotides not matched to a gene: 3. There are 14 residues in the CDR3. The CDR3: CASSLGQGSEKLFF. As DNA, the CDR3 is TGTGCCAGCAGCTTAGGACAGGGAAGTGAAAAACTGTTTTTT.

This clonotype was counted at least ten times. This chain joins TRBV12-3 or TRBV12-4 and TRBJ2-4; possibly TRBD2 for D (7 bases). The V gene lost 3 bases and the J gene lost 0 bases, with 9 bases spanning the gap. This CDR3 has 15 amino acids. CDR3 region: CASSLGGGAKNIQYF. The CDR3 DNA is TGTGCCAGCAGTTTGGGAGGGGGAGCCAAAAACATTCAGTACTTC.

The rearrangement uses TRBV20-1 and TRBJ2-3; 11 bases line up with TRBD2. V was clipped by 1 base and J by 0 bases; unmatched bases: 9. The germline V gene has CDR1 DFQATT and CDR2 SNEGSKA (reference sequence). This CDR3 region has 18 residues. The CDR3 DNA reads as TGCAGTGCTAGAGTCGTAGCGGGGGGGTTATCTAGCACAGATACGCAGTATTTT. Protein product: CSARVVAGGLSSTDTQYF.

The chain uses TRBV5-6 and TRBJ2-3; either TRBD1 or TRBD2 may supply D (5 bases each). Germline CDR1 SGHDT, CDR2 YYEEEE. This CDR3 is 15 amino acids long. V was trimmed by 4 bases and J by 1 base, leaving 13 bases between them. The CDR3 sequence: CASSLPGPGTDTQYF. DNA of the CDR3: TGTGCCAGCAGCCTTCCGGGACCTGGCACAGATACGCAGTATTTT.